A selection of T cell receptor beta chains follows, all from one sample in a study of blood T cells in healthy people across ages. TCRdb redid the calling of the 5' RACE reads with MiXCR, one entry per CDR3 protein. Found here are some 1.5 million distinct CDR3 sequences, 28% of them singletons; the top ten hold 7.7%. Sequences were obtained from blood. These receptor sequences come from a woman in her 30s in good health. Each CDR3 is given with its conserved first and last residue. The D gene is left open where the match is weak. The size entry is marked missing in some rows and otherwise reads once, few, many or a size class.

>NA|TRBV5-1|few|TRBJ1-2
TGCGCCAGCAGCTTGGAACTGCGGGACTATGGCTACACCTTC
CASSLELRDYGYTF
>NA|TRBV4-1|NA|TRBJ2-5
TGCGCCAGCAGCCAAGTCGAGAGGGAAGAGACCCAGTACTTC
CASSQVEREETQYF
>NA|TRBV19|NA|TRBJ1-5
TGTGCCAGTAGTAGCCCAGGGATTCAGTCCCAGCATTTT
CASSSPGIQSQHF
>NA|TRBV7-9|NA|TRBJ2-1
TGTGCCAGCAGCTTAGGTTTAGCAGCCGCTCTCCATGAGCAGTTCTTC
CASSLGLAAALHEQFF
>TRBD2|TRBV29-1|NA|TRBJ2-3
TGCAGCGTTGAAGAAGGCGGGAGGCGGTATTTT
CSVEEGGRRYF
>NA|TRBV2|NA|TRBJ1-2
TGTGCCAGCAGTGAGGCCGCAAGTAACTATGGCTACACCTTC
CASSEAASNYGYTF
>NA|TRBV6-5|NA|TRBJ2-2
TGTGCCAGCGGACAGGGAGGGGTCGGGGAGCTGTTTTTT
CASGQGGVGELFF
>NA|TRBV5-5|NA|TRBJ1-3
TGTGCCAGCAGCTTGGGGGGGGCGCCAAGAAACACCATATATTTT
CASSLGGAPRNTIYF
>NA|TRBV10-1|few|TRBJ2-1
TGCGCCAGCAGTGCCCTACTAGGGAATGAGCAGTTCTTC
CASSALLGNEQFF
>NA|TRBV7-2|NA|TRBJ2-7
TGTGCCAGCAGCCTGTCCGCAGAGATTTACGAGCAGTACTTC
CASSLSAEIYEQYF
>NA|TRBV18|NA|TRBJ2-2
TGTGCCAGCTCGAGATCCGTACAGTCAATTAACACCGGGGAGCTGTTTTTT
CASSRSVQSINTGELFF
>TRBD2|TRBV30|few|TRBJ2-7
TGTGCCTGGAGTGCGATCGGACTAGCGGGGGGGAGTGAGCAGTACTTC
CAWSAIGLAGGSEQYF
>NA|TRBV7-9|many|TRBJ2-4
TGTGCCAGCAGCGACCCGGCAGGGAAGAACATTCAGTACTTC
CASSDPAGKNIQYF
>TRBD2|TRBV20-1|few|TRBJ2-3
TGCAGTGCTAGACCGGGGGGGCCGGTAGATACGCAGTATTTT
CSARPGGPVDTQYF
>TRBD2|TRBV9|few|TRBJ2-1
TGTGCCAGCAGCGTAGGGGGGAGGGCAACCTACAATGAGCAGTTCTTC
CASSVGGRATYNEQFF
>NA|TRBV20-1|NA|TRBJ2-1
TGCAGTGCGGAGGGGGTCGGGATTTTCGAGCAGTTCTTC
CSAEGVGIFEQFF
>NA|TRBV3-1|NA|TRBJ1-4
TGTGCCAGCACCTCCGAGGAAAAACTGTTTTTT
CASTSEEKLFF
>NA|TRBV12-3/TRBV12-4|NA|TRBJ1-2
TGTGCCAGCAGTTTATTATCCGGATATGGCTACACCTTC
CASSLLSGYGYTF
>TRBD1|TRBV2|NA|TRBJ1-2
TGTGCCAGCAGTCAACAGGGGGAAGGCTACACCTTC
CASSQQGEGYTF
>TRBD2|TRBV6-2/TRBV6-3|few|TRBJ2-7
TGTGCCAGCAGCTCGGGACTAGCATCTAACGAGCAGTACTTC
CASSSGLASNEQYF
>TRBD2|TRBV28|few|TRBJ2-3
TGTGCCGGAATGGGGGGGAATACAGATACGCAGTATTTT
CAGMGGNTDTQYF
>TRBD1|TRBV2|many|TRBJ2-7
TGTGCCAGCTCCGGGACAGGATGGCAGCAGTACTTC
CASSGTGWQQYF
>NA|TRBV25-1|many|TRBJ2-3
TGTGCCAGCAGTGAGGGCGGGAGCACAGATACGCAGTATTTT
CASSEGGSTDTQYF
>TRBD2|TRBV6-2/TRBV6-3|few|TRBJ2-3
TGTGCCACCGAGACTAGCGTAACCACAGATACGCAGTATTTT
CATETSVTTDTQYF
>TRBD1|TRBV6-6|NA|TRBJ1-2
TGTGCCAGCAGCGCAAGGGACAGGGGGTTCTATGGCTACACCTTC
CASSARDRGFYGYTF
>NA|TRBV6-1|NA|TRBJ1-1
TGTGCCAGCAGTATCCGCTCGGAGGGGGGCCCCGCTTTCTTT
CASSIRSEGGPAFF
>TRBD2|TRBV7-2|few|TRBJ2-3
TGTGCCAGCAGCTTGAGAGCGGGGGAGTCAGATACGCAGTATTTT
CASSLRAGESDTQYF
>NA|TRBV20-1|few|TRBJ2-2
TGCAGTGTACAGCCTCAACACACCGGGGAGCTGTTTTTT
CSVQPQHTGELFF
>NA|TRBV27|NA|TRBJ1-1
TGTGCCAGCAGTCCAGGACTACTCACTGAAGCTTTCTTT
CASSPGLLTEAFF
>TRBD1|TRBV12-3/TRBV12-4|few|TRBJ1-4
TGTGCCAGTAGCCCCAGACTGGGACAGGGGAAGGAAAAACTGTTTTTT
CASSPRLGQGKEKLFF
>TRBD1|TRBV20-1|NA|TRBJ2-2
TGCAGTGCTAGAGCCGACAGGGCCGCCGGGGAGCTGTTTTTT
CSARADRAAGELFF
>NA|TRBV9|many|TRBJ2-1
TGTGCCAGCAACGGGGGCTACAATGAGCAGTTCTTC
CASNGGYNEQFF
>NA|TRBV30|NA|TRBJ2-7
TGTGCCTGGAGAATCCCCCCCACCTACGAGCAGTACTTC
CAWRIPPTYEQYF
>TRBD2|TRBV7-3|NA|TRBJ2-1
TGTGCCAGCAGCTTAAGCGGGGGGGCCCCGCAGTTCTTC
CASSLSGGAPQFF
>TRBD2|TRBV29-1|NA|TRBJ2-3
TGCAGCGTTAGGGCGGGAGGATCGGATACGCAGTATTTT
CSVRAGGSDTQYF
>TRBD1|TRBV9|once|TRBJ1-2
TGTGCCAGCAGCTTCCGGTCCGGGACAGGGAATGGCTACACCTTC
CASSFRSGTGNGYTF
>NA|TRBV6-5|many|TRBJ2-7
TGTGCCAGCAGTAAAGCTAATGTCTACGAGCAGTACTTC
CASSKANVYEQYF
>NA|TRBV12-3/TRBV12-4|NA|TRBJ2-7
TGTGCCGGCAGCCCCGGGCGAAAATTCTACGAGCAGTACTTC
CAGSPGRKFYEQYF
>TRBD1|TRBV12-3/TRBV12-4|NA|TRBJ2-2
TGTGCCAGCAGCTTGGGGACAGCCCAGTTTCGGGACACCGGGGAGCTGTTTTTT
CASSLGTAQFRDTGELFF
>NA|TRBV3-1|NA|TRBJ1-1
TGTGCCAGCAGCCAAGTAGACCTGAACACTGAAGCTTTCTTT
CASSQVDLNTEAFF
>TRBD1|TRBV7-2|few|TRBJ2-1
TGTGCCAGCATTACAGGGGGCTCGGGGGAGCAGTTCTTC
CASITGGSGEQFF
>NA|TRBV7-2|many|TRBJ2-1
TGTGCCAGCAGTCTAGGGGGGGGAGGCTCCTACAATGAGCAGTTCTTC
CASSLGGGGSYNEQFF
>TRBD2|TRBV7-2|NA|TRBJ2-4
TGTGCCAGCAGCCCCGAGAGCGGGAGGGGCTACAATGAGCAGTACTTC
CASSPESGRGYNEQYF
>TRBD2|TRBV5-1|few|TRBJ2-1
TGCGCCAGCAGCCCGATGGGGACTAGCGGCTACAATGAGCAGTTCTTC
CASSPMGTSGYNEQFF
>TRBD2|TRBV6-5|NA|TRBJ2-1
TGTGCCAGCAGTCAGGGACTAGCGGGGCGTAGTGATGAGCAGTTCTTC
CASSQGLAGRSDEQFF
>TRBD1|TRBV27|NA|TRBJ1-2
TGTGCCAGCAGTCCGGTTGTACAGGGGTTGGACTACACCTTC
CASSPVVQGLDYTF
>NA|TRBV10-3|NA|TRBJ2-6
TGTGCCATCAGTGACCTTCATACGGGGGACGGGGCCAACGTCCTGACTTTC
CAISDLHTGDGANVLTF
>TRBD2|TRBV19|NA|TRBJ2-4
TGTGCCAGTAGTAAGGTCAGCGGGGGCGAGGCCAAAAACATTCAGTACTTC
CASSKVSGGEAKNIQYF
>NA|TRBV9|many|TRBJ2-6
TGTGCCAGCAGCGAGTGGGGGCGCTCTGGGGCCAACGTCCTGACTTTC
CASSEWGRSGANVLTF
>NA|TRBV7-9|many|TRBJ1-2
TGTGCCAGCAGCTTAGAGGAGGGAATCGGCTACACCTTC
CASSLEEGIGYTF
>NA|TRBV20-1|NA|TRBJ1-5
TGCAGTGCTAGAGATCAGGCTGATCAGCCCCAGCATTTT
CSARDQADQPQHF
>NA|TRBV12-3/TRBV12-4|many|TRBJ2-7
TGTGCCAGCAGTTTGCAGGGAATAACCTACGAGCAGTACTTC
CASSLQGITYEQYF
>TRBD2|TRBV6-1|NA|TRBJ2-3
TGTGCCAGCAGTGAATTTGAGGGAGGGCCTACCGATACGCAGTATTTT
CASSEFEGGPTDTQYF
>NA|TRBV7-9|few|TRBJ2-4
TGTGCCAGCAGCCTTCATGACATAGCCAAAAACATTCAGTACTTC
CASSLHDIAKNIQYF